The 2 T cell receptor beta chains below were found in one sample sequenced in a study of CXCR3-negative and CXCR3-positive naive CD8 T cells (dated by TCRdb to the late 2010s). For sequencing, a NextSeq 550 was employed. The Human TCR Profiling Kit (MiLaboratory) was used to prepare UMI-labeled 5' RACE TRB cDNA libraries. With the reads reprocessed by TCRdb, a single entry stands for each CDR3 protein sequence and no DNA is reported. The sample table holds some 110,000 distinct CDR3 sequences. The top ten clonotypes cover roughly 0.38% of the sample. Overall study results and their limits: Compared with CXCR3-negative naive cells, CXCR3-positive naive cells had TRB CDR3s with higher hydrophobicity (lower Kidera factor 4), lower energy, and higher strength and volume indices.

These receptors have no known antigen. Sequences were obtained from naive CXCR3+ CD8+ T cells from blood. What the cell subset or site label conveys for this sample: CD45RO-CCR7+CD27+CD95- naive CD8+ T cells expressing CXCR3 (TNR3+). Source of these receptors: a human donor in good health. Some clones in this sample may be carry-over from other donors' samples.

The V call is TRBV7-2, the J call TRBJ2-2. Germline V lookup: CDR1 SGHTA, CDR2 FQGNSA. This CDR3 contains 13 residues. The CDR3 sequence: CASHAQNTGELFF. Full variable domain (outside the CDR3, taken from reference TRBV7-2 and TRBJ2-2): GAGVSQSPSNKVTEKGKDVELRCDPISGHTALYWYRQSLGQGLEFLIYFQGNSAPDKSGLPSDRFSAERTGGSVSTLTIQRTQQEDSAVYLCASHAQNTGELFFGEGSRLTVL.

This chain links TRBV6-5 with TRBJ2-2; as DNA is missing, the TRBD2 call by TCRdb cannot be tested. Germline V lookup: CDR1 MNHEY, CDR2 SVGAGI. CDR3 size: 18 residues. The CDR3 region is CASRPGDSFYGPTGELFF.